Each of the 5 T cell receptor beta chains below was sequenced from the same sample in a study of blood T cell repertoires in COVID-19. Generated by immunoSEQ multiplex PCR, the TCRdb table keeps only in-frame clones and is missing some. The sample shows 130,000 to 150,000 clones, roughly nine tenths of them seen only once. The sequencing input was peripheral blood. Receptors were obtained from a human donor in a cohort sampled during active COVID-19.

The table lists this clone with a count of one. The chain employs TRBV2 and TRBJ2-1; D may be TRBD2 (6 bases). This CDR3 comprises 15 residues. V lost 3 bases to trimming and J lost 3 bases, with 12 bases between them. The germline V gene encodes CDR1 SNHLY and CDR2 FYNNEI. The CDR3 is CASSDSGLRYNEQFF. The CDR3 coding sequence is TGTGCCAGCAGTGATTCGGGACTGCGCTACAATGAGCAGTTCTTC.

The chain is built from TRBV3-1 (or the pseudogene TRBV3-2) and TRBJ1-2; unclear D gene. The CDR3 runs 14 residues. V lost 1 base and J lost 2, with 8 bases in between. The V gene's germline CDR1 is LGHDT and CDR2 YNNKEL (reference sequence). The CDR3 coding sequence is TGTGCCAGCAGCCAAGGGCCCCGAAACTATGGCTACACCTTC. Its translation: CASSQGPRNYGYTF.

The chain carries TRBV27 and TRBJ2-2; the match to TRBD2 covers 16 bases. J gave up 3 bases and V 1 base, and 11 bases lay outside the gene matches. Germline V gene data show CDR1 as MNHEY and CDR2 as SMNVEV (reference sequence). This CDR3 spans 21 amino acids. The CDR3 sequence: CASSLYLGTSGGASYTGELFF. In nucleotides, the CDR3 is TGTGCCAGCAGTTTATATCTCGGGACTAGCGGGGGGGCGTCTTACACCGGGGAGCTGTTTTTT.

The chain joins TRBV9 to TRBJ2-3; D is perhaps TRBD2 (7 bases). The CDR3 is 15 amino acids. Trimming took off 2 bases at V and 6 bases at J, with 16 bases between the two ends. Germline CDR1 is SGDLS and CDR2 is YYNGEE. For the CDR3, the DNA is TGTGCCAGCAGCGTCGAGGGGGGGCCGGGGGATACGCAGTATTTT. Amino acids: CASSVEGGPGDTQYF.

The chain uses TRBV12-3 or TRBV12-4 and TRBJ2-5; TRBD2 agrees at 8 bases. The ends lost 7 bases at V and 5 bases at J; junction bases unmatched: 6. CDR3 length: 13 residues. CDR3 region: CASTGGPRETQYF. The CDR3 region has the DNA TGTGCCAGCACGGGAGGGCCCAGGGAGACCCAGTACTTC.